The T cell receptor (beta chain) described here comes from a study of T cell clonality in common variable immunodeficiency. Study findings and constraints: T cell subpopulation sequencing would be needed to explain CVID clonality. In common variable immunodeficiency, TCR beta chains reportedly carried fewer deletions and N-nucleotide insertions.

Data came from immunoSEQ multiplex PCR; TCRdb stores just in-frame clones and leaves some out. The sample is made up of some 25,000 clones, none counted only once. This clone was observed a handful of times. Its antigen remains unknown. Read data end 3 residues before the CDR3 end; the end is taken from the germline J gene. Trimming removed 0 bases from V and 7 bases from J; junction bases left unmatched: 4. Germline values: CDR1 DFQATT, CDR2 SNEGSKA (reference sequence). This CDR3 region has 15 residues. This TCR came from a human donor with common variable immunodeficiency. The chain links TRBV20-1 to TRBJ2-1, with 12 bases that match TRBD2. Sample: peripheral blood mononuclear cells. The CDR3 bases that were read are TGCAGTGCTAGAGATGTCACTAGCGGGGGGAATGAG. Amino acids: CSARDVTSGGNE. The whole CDR3 reads CSARDVTSGGNEQFF.